This is a list of T cell receptor beta chains from one sample in a study of molecular identifiers for immune sequencing clone quantification. TCRdb ran MiXCR on the PCR reads and lists one entry per CDR3 protein. The profile shows fewer than 350,000 distinct CDR3 sequences, over 20% of them singletons. The sample consisted of naive CD8+ T cells from blood, with Jurkat cell RNA spiked in. The receptor set was obtained from a human donor in good health. Some libraries in this study had Jurkat cell RNA spiked in. CDR3s include the opening cysteine and the closing phenylalanine or tryptophan. The D gene is left open where the match is weak. Size is stated for part of the rows, as once, few or many counts, or as a class when the clone is expanded.

d_gene: TRBD1; abundance: many; j_gene: TRBJ1-1; v_gene: TRBV12-3/TRBV12-4; CDR3aa: CASSLADRVAEAFF; CDR3nt: TGTGCCAGCAGTTTAGCAGACAGGGTAGCTGAAGCTTTCTTT
d_gene: NA; abundance: many; j_gene: TRBJ1-6; v_gene: TRBV5-6; CDR3aa: CASSLGGSNSPLHF; CDR3nt: TGTGCCAGCAGCTTGGGCGGGAGTAATTCACCCCTCCACTTT
d_gene: NA; abundance: few; j_gene: TRBJ2-7; v_gene: TRBV12-3/TRBV12-4; CDR3aa: CASGGGVEQYF; CDR3nt: TGTGCCAGCGGGGGAGGTGTTGAGCAGTACTTC
d_gene: TRBD1; abundance: few; j_gene: TRBJ2-1; v_gene: TRBV2; CDR3aa: CASTLRDSSYNEQFF; CDR3nt: TGTGCCAGCACCTTAAGGGACAGCTCCTACAATGAGCAGTTCTTC
d_gene: NA; abundance: many; j_gene: TRBJ2-7; v_gene: TRBV28; CDR3aa: CAVWGPYEQYF; CDR3nt: TGTGCCGTTTGGGGACCCTACGAGCAGTACTTC
d_gene: TRBD1; abundance: many; j_gene: TRBJ1-4; v_gene: TRBV7-9; CDR3aa: CASSLADRGGGEKLFF; CDR3nt: TGTGCCAGCAGCTTAGCAGACAGAGGGGGCGGCGAAAAACTGTTTTTT
d_gene: TRBD1; abundance: many; j_gene: TRBJ1-4; v_gene: TRBV7-9; CDR3aa: CASSGRGLDEKLFF; CDR3nt: TGTGCCAGCAGCGGCAGGGGGCTCGATGAAAAACTGTTTTTT
d_gene: NA; abundance: many; j_gene: TRBJ1-1; v_gene: TRBV5-5; CDR3aa: CASSLWGLGTEAFF; CDR3nt: TGTGCCAGCAGCTTATGGGGGCTGGGGACTGAAGCTTTCTTT
d_gene: TRBD2; abundance: many; j_gene: TRBJ2-7; v_gene: TRBV5-1; CDR3aa: CASSRGGVSEQYF; CDR3nt: TGCGCCAGCAGTCGGGGAGGGGTTAGCGAGCAGTACTTC
d_gene: NA; abundance: many; j_gene: TRBJ2-7; v_gene: TRBV29-1; CDR3aa: CSVFGGRAYEQYF; CDR3nt: TGCAGCGTTTTCGGGGGTAGGGCCTACGAGCAGTACTTC
d_gene: TRBD1; abundance: NA; j_gene: TRBJ1-1; v_gene: TRBV5-6; CDR3aa: CASSLVAQGATDTEAFF; CDR3nt: TGTGCCAGCAGCTTGGTGGCACAGGGGGCGACGGACACTGAAGCTTTCTTT
d_gene: NA; abundance: many; j_gene: TRBJ1-5; v_gene: TRBV20-1; CDR3aa: CSASPLTRGNQPQHF; CDR3nt: TGCAGTGCTAGCCCTCTGACCAGGGGCAATCAGCCCCAGCATTTT
d_gene: NA; abundance: many; j_gene: TRBJ2-3; v_gene: TRBV3-1; CDR3aa: CASSRGTSTDTQYF; CDR3nt: TGTGCCAGCAGCCGGGGGACTAGCACAGATACGCAGTATTTT
d_gene: TRBD1; abundance: many; j_gene: TRBJ1-1; v_gene: TRBV7-9; CDR3aa: CASSLVTGLGTEAFF; CDR3nt: TGTGCCAGCAGCTTAGTGACAGGGCTGGGGACTGAAGCTTTCTTT
d_gene: TRBD1; abundance: many; j_gene: TRBJ1-1; v_gene: TRBV10-2; CDR3aa: CASSEGDSTEAFF; CDR3nt: TGCGCCAGCAGTGAGGGGGACAGCACTGAAGCTTTCTTT
d_gene: NA; abundance: many; j_gene: TRBJ2-1; v_gene: TRBV6-5; CDR3aa: CASSYSSDYNEQFF; CDR3nt: TGTGCCAGCAGTTACTCCTCAGACTACAATGAGCAGTTCTTC
d_gene: NA; abundance: many; j_gene: TRBJ2-5; v_gene: TRBV28; CDR3aa: CASSLTGYQETQYF; CDR3nt: TGTGCCAGCAGCTTGACAGGTTACCAAGAGACCCAGTACTTC
d_gene: NA; abundance: many; j_gene: TRBJ2-7; v_gene: TRBV11-2; CDR3aa: CASSFTGGDYEQYF; CDR3nt: TGTGCCAGCAGCTTCACTGGAGGGGATTACGAGCAGTACTTC
d_gene: TRBD2; abundance: many; j_gene: TRBJ2-3; v_gene: TRBV6-2/TRBV6-3; CDR3aa: CASSYARGAIPDTQYF; CDR3nt: TGTGCCAGCAGTTACGCGCGGGGGGCGATTCCAGATACGCAGTATTTT
d_gene: NA; abundance: many; j_gene: TRBJ2-5; v_gene: TRBV24-1; CDR3aa: CATSDFAGPQETQYF; CDR3nt: TGTGCCACCAGTGATTTTGCGGGTCCACAAGAGACCCAGTACTTC
d_gene: NA; abundance: NA; j_gene: TRBJ2-7; v_gene: TRBV20-1; CDR3aa: CSARRRTYYEQYF; CDR3nt: TGCAGTGCCAGACGCAGGACGTACTACGAGCAGTACTTC
d_gene: NA; abundance: many; j_gene: TRBJ1-2; v_gene: TRBV30; CDR3aa: CASEVRGGDYF; CDR3nt: TGTGCCTCCGAGGTCAGGGGAGGGGACTACTTC
d_gene: NA; abundance: many; j_gene: TRBJ1-1; v_gene: TRBV6-1; CDR3aa: CACIALDEYTEAFF; CDR3nt: TGTGCCTGTATTGCGTTGGACGAATACACTGAAGCTTTCTTT
d_gene: TRBD2; abundance: few; j_gene: TRBJ2-3; v_gene: TRBV12-3/TRBV12-4; CDR3aa: CASSPRTSGESTDTQYF; CDR3nt: TGTGCCAGCAGTCCAAGGACTAGCGGGGAGTCCACAGATACGCAGTATTTT
d_gene: TRBD1; abundance: many; j_gene: TRBJ2-3; v_gene: TRBV6-6; CDR3aa: CASSYLRQGGTDTQYF; CDR3nt: TGTGCCAGCAGTTACTTACGACAGGGGGGAACAGATACGCAGTATTTT
d_gene: NA; abundance: many; j_gene: TRBJ2-2; v_gene: TRBV7-2; CDR3aa: CASSLEGGRAIGELFF; CDR3nt: TGTGCCAGCAGCTTAGAAGGAGGGAGAGCTATCGGGGAGCTGTTTTTT
d_gene: TRBD1; abundance: many; j_gene: TRBJ2-7; v_gene: TRBV10-3; CDR3aa: CAISEGQGDEQYF; CDR3nt: TGTGCCATCAGTGAAGGGCAGGGGGACGAGCAGTACTTC
d_gene: TRBD1; abundance: NA; j_gene: TRBJ2-1; v_gene: TRBV30; CDR3aa: CAWSVGTGAYEQFF; CDR3nt: TGTGCCTGGAGTGTCGGGACAGGGGCCTATGAGCAGTTCTTC
d_gene: NA; abundance: NA; j_gene: TRBJ2-7; v_gene: TRBV5-5; CDR3aa: CASSLEARASDEQYF; CDR3nt: TGTGCCAGCAGCTTGGAGGCAAGGGCTTCCGACGAGCAGTACTTC
d_gene: NA; abundance: NA; j_gene: TRBJ2-3; v_gene: TRBV10-3; CDR3aa: CAISGSSVPYTDTQYF; CDR3nt: TGTGCCATCAGTGGCTCTAGCGTACCCTACACAGATACGCAGTATTTT
d_gene: NA; abundance: many; j_gene: TRBJ1-1; v_gene: TRBV7-9; CDR3aa: CASFPTEAFF; CDR3nt: TGTGCCAGCTTTCCCACTGAAGCTTTCTTT
d_gene: NA; abundance: few; j_gene: TRBJ2-1; v_gene: TRBV4-3; CDR3aa: CASSQDSASRYNEQFF; CDR3nt: TGCGCCAGCAGCCAAGATTCCGCTAGTCGGTACAATGAGCAGTTCTTC
d_gene: TRBD1; abundance: many; j_gene: TRBJ1-5; v_gene: TRBV4-1; CDR3aa: CASSGTGGLGFLHF; CDR3nt: TGCGCCAGCAGCGGGACAGGGGGCTTGGGGTTTTTGCATTTT
d_gene: NA; abundance: many; j_gene: TRBJ1-1; v_gene: TRBV20-1; CDR3aa: CSAIEVLGSVNTEAFF; CDR3nt: TGCAGTGCCATCGAGGTCTTGGGCAGCGTGAACACTGAAGCTTTCTTT
d_gene: NA; abundance: few; j_gene: TRBJ2-7; v_gene: TRBV28; CDR3aa: CASSYPATTSYEQYF; CDR3nt: TGTGCCAGCAGTTACCCGGCTACTACATCCTACGAGCAGTACTTC
d_gene: NA; abundance: many; j_gene: TRBJ2-5; v_gene: TRBV27; CDR3aa: CASSFPGETQYF; CDR3nt: TGTGCCAGCAGTTTTCCGGGGGAGACCCAGTACTTC
d_gene: NA; abundance: NA; j_gene: TRBJ2-1; v_gene: TRBV18; CDR3aa: CARSPSGARQGYYNEQFF; CDR3nt: TGTGCCAGATCACCGTCGGGGGCAAGACAGGGATACTACAATGAGCAGTTCTTC
d_gene: NA; abundance: many; j_gene: TRBJ2-7; v_gene: TRBV6-2/TRBV6-3; CDR3aa: CASSYPNPEQYF; CDR3nt: TGTGCCAGCAGTTACCCCAATCCCGAGCAGTACTTC
d_gene: NA; abundance: many; j_gene: TRBJ2-5; v_gene: TRBV6-6; CDR3aa: CASSYSKYQETQYF; CDR3nt: TGTGCCAGCAGTTACTCAAAGTACCAAGAGACCCAGTACTTC
d_gene: NA; abundance: many; j_gene: TRBJ1-5; v_gene: TRBV4-2; CDR3aa: CASSQETGAGQPQHF; CDR3nt: TGTGCCAGCAGCCAAGAAACGGGGGCAGGCCAGCCCCAGCATTTT
d_gene: NA; abundance: NA; j_gene: TRBJ1-4; v_gene: TRBV3-1; CDR3aa: CASSQEGRADEKLFF; CDR3nt: TGTGCCAGCAGCCAAGAGGGCAGGGCGGATGAAAAACTGTTTTTT
d_gene: NA; abundance: few; j_gene: TRBJ2-7; v_gene: TRBV2; CDR3aa: CASSASSSYEQYF; CDR3nt: TGTGCCAGCAGTGCCTCGAGCTCCTACGAGCAGTACTTC
d_gene: NA; abundance: few; j_gene: TRBJ2-5; v_gene: TRBV6-2/TRBV6-3; CDR3aa: CASSSRGGGETQYF; CDR3nt: TGTGCCAGCAGTTCCAGGGGAGGGGGAGAGACCCAGTACTTC
d_gene: NA; abundance: few; j_gene: TRBJ1-1; v_gene: TRBV11-2; CDR3aa: CASSTRTDMNTEAFF; CDR3nt: TGTGCCAGCAGCACCCGGACAGACATGAACACTGAAGCTTTCTTT
d_gene: NA; abundance: many; j_gene: TRBJ2-7; v_gene: TRBV5-4; CDR3aa: CASSLEGVSHYEQYF; CDR3nt: TGTGCCAGCAGCTTGGAAGGGGTTTCCCACTACGAGCAGTACTTC
d_gene: TRBD2; abundance: many; j_gene: TRBJ2-1; v_gene: TRBV2; CDR3aa: CASSQRLAGISMYNEQFF; CDR3nt: TGTGCCAGCAGTCAGAGACTAGCGGGGATATCTATGTACAATGAGCAGTTCTTC